The source of this TCR beta chain is a study of blood T cell repertoires in COVID-19. Study overall: The United States, Italy and Spain provided the acute and convalescent COVID-19 samples. PBMCs, B-cell-depleted T cells, or T cells were the source of the cDNA or gDNA that made up the material.

Germline V lookup: CDR1 SGHRS, CDR2 YFSETQ. The CDR3 loop spans 15 amino acids. V lost 3 bases to trimming and J lost 5 bases; unmatched junction nucleotides: 4. Authors' data handling: Reference gene primer amplification yielded estimated nucleated cell counts. Assay: immunoSEQ multiplex PCR; the TCRdb copy retains only in-frame clones and omits some. V, J and clone size reflect that table, while D and trimming were determined from the DNA. The sample yields 270,000 or so clones, about 91% seen once. Sample: peripheral blood. The TCR comes from a woman in her thirties or forties who had recovered from COVID-19. This chain uses TRBV5-1 with TRBJ2-5, with 13 bases identical to TRBD2. The CDR3 DNA is TGCGCCAGCAGCTCCGGGACTAGCGGGGCGGAGACCCAGTACTTC. Its protein product is CASSSGTSGAETQYF.